This TCR beta chain originates from a study of T cell responses to AZD1222 COVID-19 vaccine. Study-wide context: The study pooled second doses at about 4 or about 12 weeks. Overall study findings and caveats: Baseline seropositivity characterized only a handful of AZD1222 recipients.

This clone was detected once. Its antigen is as yet unknown. TCRdb's table, derived via immunoSEQ multiplex PCR, lists solely in-frame clones and lacks some. The sample holds some 84,000 clones, over 80% seen once. V was shortened by 3 bases and J by 0 bases, with 9 bases between the two germline ends. Germline assignment: CDR1 LNHDA and CDR2 SQIVND (reference sequence). The length of the CDR3 is 16 residues. The V call is TRBV19, the J call TRBJ2-6; no reliable D call. Sequencing used peripheral blood, obtained on day 0 of AZD1222 vaccination. The TCR was taken from an adult in good health. CDR3 protein: CASSIRGSSGANVLTF. In nucleotides, the CDR3 is TGTGCCAGTAGTATCAGAGGCAGCTCTGGGGCCAACGTCCTGACTTTC.